The 13 T cell receptor beta chains listed next were all sequenced from one sample in a study of T cells in localized non-small cell lung cancer. TCRdb's table, derived via immunoSEQ multiplex PCR, lists solely in-frame clones and lacks some. The sample has 31,000 or so clones, around three quarters seen once; the top ten hold 15% to 20%. The material sequenced was peripheral blood, taken before any cancer treatment. The receptors were sampled from a male donor aged 60 or over with stage III squamous cell lung carcinoma.

This chain uses TRBV20-1 with TRBJ1-4; D gene ambiguous. The CDR3 is 11 amino acids. Trimming took 5 bases from V and 7 from J, leaving 8 bases between them. The germline CDR1 and CDR2 sequences are DFQATT and SNEGSKA (reference sequence). The CDR3 is CSASRTEKLFF. The CDR3 DNA reads TGCAGTGCTTCCCGGACTGAAAAACTGTTTTTT.

The CDR3 loop is CASSRGGYTEAFF. The DNA of the CDR3 is TGTGCCAGCAGTCGAGGGGGATACACTGAAGCTTTCTTT. The rearrangement uses TRBV6-6 and TRBJ1-1, with a tentative D call TRBD1 (6 bases). Germline CDR1 MNHNY, CDR2 SVGAGI (reference sequence). V was trimmed by 5 bases and J by 3 bases, leaving 10 bases between them. The CDR3 is 13 residues long.

This clone was counted only a few times. The chain is built from TRBV4-3 and TRBJ2-3; a weak D match, TRBD2 (5 bases). CDR1 LGHNA and CDR2 YSLEER come from the germline V gene. The CDR3 sequence is 18 residues long. V was cut by 0 bases and J by 1 base, with 17 bases left in between. The CDR3 coding sequence is TGCGCCAGCAGCCAAGAGATAATGGGGAGCGCCGGCACAGATACGCAGTATTTT. It specifies CASSQEIMGSAGTDTQYF.

The chain carries TRBV7-3 and TRBJ2-5, with D hard to call. CDR1 and CDR2 from the germline V gene are SGHTA and FQGTGA. Trimming pared 4 bases from V and 1 base from J, leaving 7 bases between. The CDR3 has 13 residues. The chain's CDR3 is CASSSYPQETQYF. CDR3 in DNA: TGTGCCAGCAGCTCGTACCCCCAAGAGACCCAGTACTTC.

This chain uses TRBV9 with TRBJ1-1; the D gene is possibly TRBD1 (5 bases). CDR1 is SGDLS and CDR2 is YYNGEE in the germline V gene. This CDR3 is built from 14 residues. V was trimmed by 3 bases and J by 1 base, leaving 10 bases between them. CDR3 nucleotide sequence: TGTGCCAGCAGCGGAGGGGTTGAGAACACTGAAGCTTTCTTT. Its protein is CASSGGVENTEAFF. The entire variable domain, with the rest obtained from reference TRBV9 and TRBJ1-1, is as follows: DSGVTQTPKHLITATGQRVTLRCSPRSGDLSVYWYQQSLDQGLQFLIQYYNGEERAKGNILERFSAQQFPDLHSELNLSSLELGDSALYFCASSGGVENTEAFFGQGTRLTVV.

The chain employs TRBV29-1 and TRBJ2-7; D tentatively fits TRBD1 or TRBD2 (5 bases each). V lost 3 bases, J lost 12 bases, and 18 bases lay in between. The CDR3 consists of 12 residues. Germline V lookup: CDR1 SQVTM, CDR2 ANQGSEA. CDR3 protein: CSVERDTRGRYF. The CDR3 DNA sequence: TGCAGCGTTGAGCGAGATACTAGGGGAAGGTACTTC.

This clone was seen a single time. The chain combines TRBV7-2 with TRBJ2-7; perhaps D is TRBD1 or TRBD2 (5 bases each). CDR1 SGHTA and CDR2 FQGNSA come from the germline V gene. The CDR3 covers 16 residues. Trimming took off 3 bases at V and 0 bases at J, with 15 bases between the two ends. The CDR3 DNA is TGTGCCAGCAGCTTTCCGGGACCGCCTCTCTCCTACGAGCAGTACTTC. It is translated as CASSFPGPPLSYEQYF.

The CDR3 here is CASRGLSGNQPQHF. The CDR3 DNA reads as TGTGCCAGCCGGGGCCTATCTGGCAATCAGCCCCAGCATTTT. The chain recombines TRBV6-5 with TRBJ1-5; D perhaps matches TRBD1 (5 bases). Germline V lookup: CDR1 MNHEY, CDR2 SVGAGI. CDR3 length: 14 residues. V was pared by 8 bases and J by 2 bases, with 13 bases between.

The chain combines TRBV7-9 with TRBJ1-1; possibly TRBD1 for D (5 bases). This CDR3 contains 13 residues. The V and J ends lost 1 base and 5 bases respectively, with 8 bases between them. Germline V lookup: CDR1 SEHNR, CDR2 FQNEAQ (reference sequence). CDR3 bases: TGTGCCAGCAGCTTAGAGCAGGGAACTGAAGCTTTCTTT. Translation: CASSLEQGTEAFF.

The gene calls are TRBV27 and TRBJ1-4; D not resolved. Germline V lookup: CDR1 MNHEY, CDR2 SMNVEV (reference sequence). Trimming cost V 5 bases and J 3 bases, with 13 bases left between them. The CDR3 is 15 residues long. CDR3 sequence: CASSPYRTSNEKLFF. As DNA, the CDR3 is TGTGCCAGCAGTCCTTATCGGACTTCTAATGAAAAACTGTTTTTT.

In its sample, this clone was seen a few times. The rearrangement joins TRBV28 to TRBJ1-1; TRBD1 matches at 9 bases. The CDR3 covers 13 residues. Germline CDR1 MDHEN, CDR2 SYDVKM. J was trimmed by 2 bases and V by 10 bases; bases with no gene match: 5. CDR3 residues: CATRTGDNTEAFF. The CDR3 bases are TGTGCCACCCGGACAGGGGACAACACTGAAGCTTTCTTT.

V is TRBV18 and J is TRBJ2-7, with TRBD1 matching 9 bases. Unmatched junction bases numbered 27, after V lost 6 bases and J lost 6 bases. The V gene's germline CDR1 is KGHSH and CDR2 LQKENI. There are 20 residues in the CDR3. This CDR3 is CASSRYRRDRERPTTGEQYF. The CDR3 DNA reads TGTGCCAGCTCTCGTTATCGACGGGACAGGGAAAGACCTACTACCGGCGAGCAGTACTTC.

The chain is built from TRBV14 and TRBJ1-4; 9 positions agree with TRBD1. The germline V gene encodes CDR1 SGHDN and CDR2 FVKESK. V shed 4 bases, J shed 6 bases, and the junction held 6 bases outside the gene matches. The CDR3 is made up of 15 amino acids. This chain's CDR3 is CASSPTGGEDEKLFF. The CDR3, as DNA: TGTGCCAGCAGCCCGACAGGGGGTGAGGATGAAAAACTGTTTTTT.